This TCR beta chain came from a study of blood T cell repertoires in COVID-19. At the level of the study: Material from acute and convalescent COVID-19 was sourced from the United States, Italy and Spain. PBMCs, B-cell-depleted T cells, or T cells provided the cDNA or gDNA that made up the material.

Study members were between about 18 and 95 years old and lived in 20 to 30 US regions. Using immunoSEQ multiplex PCR, the repertoire was profiled, and TCRdb retains in-frame clones only, with some absent. The sample yields 210,000 or so clones, 70% to 90% seen once. Germline V lookup: CDR1 LNHDA, CDR2 SQIVND (reference sequence). Germline trimming cut 3 bases from V and 5 bases from J; bases unmatched to any gene: 9. This CDR3 region has 16 residues. The sequence derives from a man younger than 40 who had recovered from COVID-19. V gene TRBV19 combines with J gene TRBJ1-4; the match to TRBD1 covers 7 bases. The sample comprised PBMCs or T cells enriched from blood (not recorded which). The CDR3 loop is CASSIRDRVGNEKLFF. CDR3 in DNA: TGTGCCAGTAGTATCCGAGACAGGGTTGGGAATGAAAAACTGTTTTTT.